This TCR beta chain was found in a study of shared clonotypes between healthy human individuals. Study background: CD4 naive and CD4 memory each took three plates per donor, while CD8 naive took two and CD8 memory one.

Only in-frame clones appear in the TCRdb table, and some are missing; sequencing was by immunoSEQ multiplex PCR. Among a few million clones listed, 85% to 95% were seen once. The CDR3 is 15 amino acids. Germline-derived CDR1 and CDR2 are MNHEY and SMNVEV (reference sequence). V lost 2 bases to trimming and J lost 0 bases, with 10 bases between them. The clonotype was recovered from a man aged 18-30 years in good health. Some clones in this sample may be carry-over from other donors' samples. The specimen was naive CD4+ T cells from PBMCs. Noted subset: CD45RA+ positively selected. This chain links TRBV27 with TRBJ1-2; D not certain. The CDR3 spells CASSLERGANYGYTF. Written as DNA, the CDR3 is TGTGCCAGCAGTTTAGAGCGGGGAGCTAACTATGGCTACACCTTC.